The present T cell receptor (beta chain) was sequenced within a study of blood T cell repertoires in COVID-19. Across the study: PBMCs, B-cell-depleted T cells, or T cells were the source of the cDNA or gDNA that made up the material.

Only one count was recorded for this clone. Per the study methods: Reference gene primer amplification gave nucleated cell count estimates. TCRdb's table, derived via immunoSEQ multiplex PCR, lists solely in-frame clones and lacks some. V and J calls plus clone size are reproduced from that table; the DNA served to infer D and trimming. Of about 150,000 clones in the sample, around 90% were seen once. The origin of this receptor is a man in his fifties who had recovered from COVID-19. Material: peripheral blood.

The CDR3 protein is CASSVGRLAGQETQYF. The DNA for the CDR3 is TGTGCCAGCAGCGTAGGGAGACTAGCGGGGCAAGAGACCCAGTACTTC. The J gene is TRBJ2-5, the V gene TRBV9; 11 nucleotides match TRBD2. This CDR3 has 16 amino acids. The germline CDR1 and CDR2 sequences are SGDLS and YYNGEE. V was pared by 0 bases and J by 2 bases, with 3 bases of the junction left unmatched.